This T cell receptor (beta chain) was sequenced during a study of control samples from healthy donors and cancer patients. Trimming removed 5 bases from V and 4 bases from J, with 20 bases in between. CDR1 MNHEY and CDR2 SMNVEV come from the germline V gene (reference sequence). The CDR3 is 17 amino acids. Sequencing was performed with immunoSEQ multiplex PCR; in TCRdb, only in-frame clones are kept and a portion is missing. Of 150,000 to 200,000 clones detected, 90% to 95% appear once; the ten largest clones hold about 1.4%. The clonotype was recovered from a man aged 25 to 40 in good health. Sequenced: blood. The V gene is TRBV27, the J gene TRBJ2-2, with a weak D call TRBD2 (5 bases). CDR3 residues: CASSATTIGGGTGELFF. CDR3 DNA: TGTGCCAGCAGTGCTACTACGATCGGAGGTGGCACCGGGGAGCTGTTTTTT.